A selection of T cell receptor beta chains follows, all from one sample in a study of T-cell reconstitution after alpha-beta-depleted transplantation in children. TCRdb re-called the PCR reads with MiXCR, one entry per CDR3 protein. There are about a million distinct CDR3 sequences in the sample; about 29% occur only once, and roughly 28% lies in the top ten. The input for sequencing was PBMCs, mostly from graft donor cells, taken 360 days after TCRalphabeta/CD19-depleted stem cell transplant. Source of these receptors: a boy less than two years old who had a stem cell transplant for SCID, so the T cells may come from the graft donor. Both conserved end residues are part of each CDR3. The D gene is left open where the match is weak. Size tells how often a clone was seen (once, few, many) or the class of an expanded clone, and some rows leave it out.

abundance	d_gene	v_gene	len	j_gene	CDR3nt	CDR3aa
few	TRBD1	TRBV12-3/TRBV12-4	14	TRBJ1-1	TGTGCCAGCAGTACAGGGGTGGGGAACACTGAAGCTTTCTTT	CASSTGVGNTEAFF
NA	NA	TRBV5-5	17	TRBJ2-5	TGTGCCAGCAGCCCAGGCCAGTCGCAGGGCGGAGGGGAGACCCAGTACTTC	CASSPGQSQGGGETQYF
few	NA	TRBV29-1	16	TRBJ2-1	TGCAGCGTTGAAGATTGGACCCTCGGCGGGTACAATGAGCAGTTCTTC	CSVEDWTLGGYNEQFF
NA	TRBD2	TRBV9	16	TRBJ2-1	TGTGCCAGCACTAGGACTAGCGGGGTGGTGGGCAATGAGCAGTTCTTC	CASTRTSGVVGNEQFF
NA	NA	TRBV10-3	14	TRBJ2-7	TGTGCCGGGGGGAAGGGGGACAGCTCCTACGAGCAGTACTTC	CAGGKGDSSYEQYF
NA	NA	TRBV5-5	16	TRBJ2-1	TGTGCCAGCAGCTTGGGGGACTTTTTCCCCTACAATGAGCAGTTCTTC	CASSLGDFFPYNEQFF
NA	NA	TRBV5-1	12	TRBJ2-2	TGCGCCAGCAGCTACTACCCCCGGGAGCTGTTTTTT	CASSYYPRELFF
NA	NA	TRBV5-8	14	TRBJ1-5	TGTGCCAGCAGCATAGGACTTCCCAATCAGCCCCAGCATTTT	CASSIGLPNQPQHF
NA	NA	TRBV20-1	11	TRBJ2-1	TGCAGTGCCTACAGGGTCAATGAGCAGTTCTTC	CSAYRVNEQFF
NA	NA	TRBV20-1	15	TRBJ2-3	TGCAGTACTAGTGCGGACTTCTCTAGCACAGATACGCAGTATTTT	CSTSADFSSTDTQYF